This T cell receptor (beta chain) was profiled in a study of OX40 agonist ivuxolimab in advanced cancers. Overall study context: Patients were about 83% male with ages roughly 20 to 80, mean about 60.

Using immunoSEQ multiplex PCR, the repertoire was profiled, and TCRdb retains in-frame clones only, with some absent. The sample records around 38,000 clones, about 81% being singletons. The CDR3 spans 16 residues. Germline V gene lookup returns CDR1 MNHEY and CDR2 SVGAGI. V lost 0 bases and J 0 bases, leaving 9 bases between the germline ends. The input for sequencing was CD4+ or CD8+ T cells sorted from blood, taken in a trial of the OX40 agonist ivuxolimab. The chain carries TRBV6-5 and TRBJ1-3; D is uncertain. This TCR was recovered from an adult with an advanced solid tumor such as melanoma, head and neck, liver or kidney cancer. As DNA, the CDR3 is TGTGCCAGCAGTTACTCGGCAGAAAACTCTGGAAACACCATATATTTT. Amino acid sequence: CASSYSAENSGNTIYF.